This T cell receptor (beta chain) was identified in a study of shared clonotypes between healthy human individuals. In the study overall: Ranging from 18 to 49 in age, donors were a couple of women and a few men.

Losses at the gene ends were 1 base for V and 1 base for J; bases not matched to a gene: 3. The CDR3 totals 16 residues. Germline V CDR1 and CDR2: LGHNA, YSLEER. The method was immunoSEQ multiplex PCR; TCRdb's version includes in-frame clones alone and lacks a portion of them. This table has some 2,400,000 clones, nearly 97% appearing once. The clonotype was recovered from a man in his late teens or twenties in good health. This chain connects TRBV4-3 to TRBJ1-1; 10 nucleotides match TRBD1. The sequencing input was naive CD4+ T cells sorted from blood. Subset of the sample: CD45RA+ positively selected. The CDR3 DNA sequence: TGCGCCAGCAGCCAAGGGGACAGGGGTCGGAACACTGAAGCTTTCTTT. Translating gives CASSQGDRGRNTEAFF.